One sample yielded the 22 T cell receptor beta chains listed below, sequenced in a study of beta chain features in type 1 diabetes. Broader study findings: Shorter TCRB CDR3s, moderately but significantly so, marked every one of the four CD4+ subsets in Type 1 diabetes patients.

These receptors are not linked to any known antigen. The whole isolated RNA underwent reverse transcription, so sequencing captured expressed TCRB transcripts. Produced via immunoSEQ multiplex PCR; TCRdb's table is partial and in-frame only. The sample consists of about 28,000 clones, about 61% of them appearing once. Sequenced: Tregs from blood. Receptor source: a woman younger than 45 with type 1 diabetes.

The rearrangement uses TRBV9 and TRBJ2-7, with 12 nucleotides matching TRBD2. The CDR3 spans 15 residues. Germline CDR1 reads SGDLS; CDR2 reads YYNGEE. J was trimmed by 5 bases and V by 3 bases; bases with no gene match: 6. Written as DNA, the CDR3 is TGTGCCAGCAGCGAAGGACTAGCGGGAATCCACGAGCAGTACTTC. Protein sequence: CASSEGLAGIHEQYF.

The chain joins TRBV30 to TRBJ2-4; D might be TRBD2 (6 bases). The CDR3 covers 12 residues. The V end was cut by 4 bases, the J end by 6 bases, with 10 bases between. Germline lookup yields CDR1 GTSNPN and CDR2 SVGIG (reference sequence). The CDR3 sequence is CAWNSGRNIQYF. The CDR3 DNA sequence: TGTGCCTGGAATTCCGGGAGAAACATTCAGTACTTC.

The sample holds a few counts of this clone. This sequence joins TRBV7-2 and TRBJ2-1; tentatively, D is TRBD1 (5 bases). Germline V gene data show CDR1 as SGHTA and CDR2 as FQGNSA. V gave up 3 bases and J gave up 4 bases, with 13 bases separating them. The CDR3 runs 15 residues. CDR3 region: CASSFGRASYNEQFF. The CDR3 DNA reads TGTGCCAGCAGCTTCGGCAGGGCTTCTTACAATGAGCAGTTCTTC.

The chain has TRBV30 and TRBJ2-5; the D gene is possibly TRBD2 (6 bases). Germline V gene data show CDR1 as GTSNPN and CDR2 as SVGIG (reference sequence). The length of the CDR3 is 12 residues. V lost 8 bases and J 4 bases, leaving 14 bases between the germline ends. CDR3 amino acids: CAHGGGRETQYF. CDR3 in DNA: TGTGCCCATGGAGGAGGGCGAGAGACCCAGTACTTC.

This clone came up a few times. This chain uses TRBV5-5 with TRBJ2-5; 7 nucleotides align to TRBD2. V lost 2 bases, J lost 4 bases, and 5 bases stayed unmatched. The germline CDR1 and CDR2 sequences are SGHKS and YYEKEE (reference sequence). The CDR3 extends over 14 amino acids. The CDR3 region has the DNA TGTGCCAGCAGCTTTATGACGGGAGGAGAGACCCAGTACTTC. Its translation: CASSFMTGGETQYF.

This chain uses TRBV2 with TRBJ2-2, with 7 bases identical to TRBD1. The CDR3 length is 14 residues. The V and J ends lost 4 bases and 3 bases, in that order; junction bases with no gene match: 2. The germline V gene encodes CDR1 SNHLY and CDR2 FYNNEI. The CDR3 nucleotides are TGTGCCAGCAGTGGACAGGGCTACACCGGGGAGCTGTTTTTT. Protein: CASSGQGYTGELFF.

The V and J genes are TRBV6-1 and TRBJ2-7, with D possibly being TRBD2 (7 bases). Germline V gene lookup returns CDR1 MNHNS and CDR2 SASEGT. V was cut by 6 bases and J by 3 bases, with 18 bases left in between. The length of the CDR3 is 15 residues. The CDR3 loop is CASRVAGGRIYEQYF. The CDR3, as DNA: TGTGCCAGCAGAGTCGCCGGGGGGCGCATCTACGAGCAGTACTTC.

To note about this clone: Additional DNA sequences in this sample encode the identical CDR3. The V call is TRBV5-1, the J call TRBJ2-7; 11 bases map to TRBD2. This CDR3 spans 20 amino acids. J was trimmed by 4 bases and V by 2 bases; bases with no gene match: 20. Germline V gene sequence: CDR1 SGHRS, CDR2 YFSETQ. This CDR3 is CASSFRVAGGPKINSYEQYF. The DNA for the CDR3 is TGCGCCAGCAGCTTTCGGGTAGCGGGAGGGCCCAAAATAAACTCATACGAGCAGTACTTC.

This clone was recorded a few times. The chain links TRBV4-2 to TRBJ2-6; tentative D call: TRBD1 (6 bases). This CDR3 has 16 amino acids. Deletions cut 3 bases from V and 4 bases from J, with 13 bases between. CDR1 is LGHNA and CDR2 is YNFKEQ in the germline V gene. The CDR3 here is CASSQLTGHGANVLTF. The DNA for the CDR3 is TGTGCCAGCAGCCAGCTTACAGGGCACGGGGCCAACGTCCTGACTTTC.

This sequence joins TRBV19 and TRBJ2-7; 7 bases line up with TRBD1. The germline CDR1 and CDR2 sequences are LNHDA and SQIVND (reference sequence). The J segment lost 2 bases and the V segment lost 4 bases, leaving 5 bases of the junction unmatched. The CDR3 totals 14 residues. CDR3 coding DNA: TGTGCCAGTAGTACGACAGGGTCGACCTACGAGCAGTACTTC. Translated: CASSTTGSTYEQYF.

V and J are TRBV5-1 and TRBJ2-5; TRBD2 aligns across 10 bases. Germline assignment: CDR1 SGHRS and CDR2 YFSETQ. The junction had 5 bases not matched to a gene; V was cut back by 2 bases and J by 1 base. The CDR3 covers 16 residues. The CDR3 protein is CASSFMSGGVQETQYF. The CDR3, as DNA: TGCGCCAGCAGCTTTATGAGCGGGGGGGTCCAAGAGACCCAGTACTTC.

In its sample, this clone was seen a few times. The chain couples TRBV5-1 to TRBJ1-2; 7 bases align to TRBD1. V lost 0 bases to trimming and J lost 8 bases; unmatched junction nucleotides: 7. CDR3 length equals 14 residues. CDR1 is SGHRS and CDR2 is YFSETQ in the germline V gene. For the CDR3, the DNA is TGCGCCAGCAGCTTGGCTACAGGGGTTGGAGGCTACACCTTC. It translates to CASSLATGVGGYTF.

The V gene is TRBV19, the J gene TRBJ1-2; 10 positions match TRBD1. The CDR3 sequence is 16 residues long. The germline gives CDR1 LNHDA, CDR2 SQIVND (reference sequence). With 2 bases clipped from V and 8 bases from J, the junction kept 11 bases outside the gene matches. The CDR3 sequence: CASSIKGQGILRGYTF. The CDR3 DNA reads TGTGCCAGTAGTATAAAGGGACAGGGGATCTTAAGGGGCTACACCTTC.

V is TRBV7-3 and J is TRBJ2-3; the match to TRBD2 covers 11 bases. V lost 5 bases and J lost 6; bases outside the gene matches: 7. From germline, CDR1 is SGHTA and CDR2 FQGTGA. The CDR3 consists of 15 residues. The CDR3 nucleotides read TGTGCCAGCAGCCCTATAGCGGGAGGGGGGGATACGCAGTATTTT. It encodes CASSPIAGGGDTQYF.

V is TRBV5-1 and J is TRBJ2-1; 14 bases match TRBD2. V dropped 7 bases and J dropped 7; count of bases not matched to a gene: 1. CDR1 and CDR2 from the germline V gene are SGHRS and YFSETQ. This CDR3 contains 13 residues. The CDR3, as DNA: TGCGCCAGCCGGACTAGCGGGAGGAATGAGCAGTTCTTC. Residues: CASRTSGRNEQFF.

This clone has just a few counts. The CDR3 spells CASSFWQGDYGYTF. For the CDR3, the DNA is TGTGCCAGCAGCTTTTGGCAGGGCGACTATGGCTACACCTTC. The V gene is TRBV5-5, the J gene TRBJ1-2; weak D call: TRBD1 (5 bases). CDR3 length: 14 residues. The V gene lost 2 bases and the J gene lost 3 bases, with 11 bases spanning the gap. CDR1 is SGHKS, CDR2 YYEKEE, per germline (reference sequence).

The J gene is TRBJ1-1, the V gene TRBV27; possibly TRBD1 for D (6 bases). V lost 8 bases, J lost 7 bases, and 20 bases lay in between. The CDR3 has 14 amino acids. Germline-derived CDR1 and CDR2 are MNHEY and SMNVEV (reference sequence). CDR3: CASGAGGGQVEAFF. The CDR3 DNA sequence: TGTGCCAGCGGTGCTGGGGGGGGGCAGGTTGAAGCTTTCTTT.

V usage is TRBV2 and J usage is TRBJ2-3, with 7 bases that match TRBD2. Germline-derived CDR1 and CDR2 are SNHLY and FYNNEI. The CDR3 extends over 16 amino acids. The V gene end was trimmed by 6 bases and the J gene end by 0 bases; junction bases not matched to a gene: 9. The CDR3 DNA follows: TGTGCCAGCAGCGACTCGCGCGGGAGTAGCACAGATACGCAGTATTTT. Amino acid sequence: CASSDSRGSSTDTQYF.

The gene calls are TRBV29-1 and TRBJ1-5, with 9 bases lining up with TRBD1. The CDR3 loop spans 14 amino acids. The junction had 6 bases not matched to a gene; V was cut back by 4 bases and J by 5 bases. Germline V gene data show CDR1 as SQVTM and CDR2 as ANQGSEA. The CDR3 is CSVAGTGFDQPQHF. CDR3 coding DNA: TGCAGCGTTGCCGGGACAGGGTTTGATCAGCCCCAGCATTTT.

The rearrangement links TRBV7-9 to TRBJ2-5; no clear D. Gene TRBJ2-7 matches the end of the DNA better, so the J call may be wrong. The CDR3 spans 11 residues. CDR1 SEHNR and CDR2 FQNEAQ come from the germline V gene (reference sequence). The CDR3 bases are TGTGCCAGCAGCACTAACTACGAGCAGTACTTC. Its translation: CASSTNYEQYF.

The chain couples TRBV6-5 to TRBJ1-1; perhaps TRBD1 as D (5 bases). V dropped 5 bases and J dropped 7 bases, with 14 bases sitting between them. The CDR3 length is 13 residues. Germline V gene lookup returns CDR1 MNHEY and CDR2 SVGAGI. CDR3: CASSEWGRIEAFF. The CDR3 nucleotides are TGTGCCAGCAGTGAGTGGGGGAGGATTGAAGCTTTCTTT.

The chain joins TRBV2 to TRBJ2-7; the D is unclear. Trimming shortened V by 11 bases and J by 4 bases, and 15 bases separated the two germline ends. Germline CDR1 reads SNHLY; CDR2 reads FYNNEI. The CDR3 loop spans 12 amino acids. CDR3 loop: CAVGGRLYEQYF. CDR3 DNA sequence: TGTGCCGTAGGCGGCAGATTATACGAGCAGTACTTC.